The 20 T cell receptor beta chains below all came from one sample that was sequenced in a study of breast tumors, draining lymph nodes, adjacent tissues. Each CDR3 protein is one row after TCRdb ran MiXCR on the multiplex PCR reads. The sample lists fewer than 80,000 distinct CDR3 sequences, 43% occurring once. The sequencing sample was made of breast tumor tissue. The origin of the receptors is a female donor with breast cancer. Some clones in this sample may be carry-over from other donors' samples.

This clonotype was picked up a small number of times. The chain recombines TRBV11-2 with TRBJ1-1, with D unclear. CDR1 and CDR2 from the germline V gene are SGHAT and FQNNGV. This CDR3 contains 12 residues. Trimming took 6 bases from V and 6 from J, leaving 11 bases between them. The CDR3 protein is CASRSYQAEAFF. The DNA of the CDR3 is TGTGCCAGCAGATCCTACCAGGCTGAAGCTTTCTTT.

This clonotype was detected only a few times. The gene calls are TRBV6-6 and TRBJ2-5; D gene unclear. This CDR3 has 11 amino acids. Trimming shortened V by 5 bases and J by 0 bases, and 1 base separated the two germline ends. Germline CDR1 and CDR2: MNHNY and SVGAGI (reference sequence). DNA of the CDR3: TGTGCCAGCAGTGACCAAGAGACCCAGTACTTC. As protein: CASSDQETQYF.

In its sample, this clonotype was seen a few times. Given a much more abundant clone one base away, this may be a read error. This chain uses TRBV20-1 with TRBJ1-2; 7 positions match TRBD1. This CDR3 comprises 14 residues. V was pared by 6 bases and J by 7 bases, with 14 bases of the junction left unmatched. Germline CDR1 DFQATT, CDR2 SNEGSKA (reference sequence). Here the CDR3 reads CSAPGGGLVSGYTF. The CDR3 DNA is TGCAGTGCCCCGGGAGGGGGCCTCGTCTCTGGCTACACCTTC.

In its sample, this clonotype was seen many times. The V gene is TRBV6-1, the J gene TRBJ2-7, with D perhaps assigned TRBD1 or TRBD2 (5 bases each). V lost 8 bases and J lost 0, with 20 bases in between. Germline loops: CDR1 MNHNS, CDR2 SASEGT. This CDR3 spans 16 amino acids. The CDR3 reads CASGPLRGEASYEQYF. In DNA, the CDR3 is TGTGCCAGCGGCCCCTTGCGAGGGGAAGCCTCCTACGAGCAGTACTTC.

This chain uses TRBV10-3 with TRBJ2-1; TRBD2 aligns across 8 bases. The CDR3 is 14 amino acids. Germline-derived CDR1 and CDR2 are ENHRY and SYGVKD. V was clipped by 2 bases and J by 3 bases; unmatched bases: 0. CDR3 sequence (DNA): TGTGCCATCAGTGAGGGGACTAGCTACAATGAGCAGTTCTTC. It specifies CAISEGTSYNEQFF.

With respect to this clonotype: A much larger clone differs by one base, so this may be a read error. The J gene is TRBJ2-2, the V gene TRBV5-6; D may be TRBD2 (5 bases). CDR1 is SGHDT and CDR2 is YYEEEE in the germline V gene. The CDR3 is 16 residues long. CDR3 sequence: CASSPDGGTNTGEPFF. The CDR3 DNA is TGTGCCAGCAGCCCTGACGGAGGAACGAACACCGGGGAGCCGTTTTTT.

The chain employs TRBV20-1 and TRBJ1-6, with a weak D call TRBD1 (5 bases). Germline V gene sequence: CDR1 DFQATT, CDR2 SNEGSKA (reference sequence). V lost 0 bases to trimming and J lost 13 bases, with 25 bases between them. The CDR3 has 17 residues. The CDR3 nucleotides are TGCAGTGCTAGAGATAGAAGGGGAAAGGGAATGTACGCTCCCCTCCACTTT. It yields the protein CSARDRRGKGMYAPLHF.

The CDR3 loop is CASSLASGKANEKLFF. DNA of the CDR3: TGTGCCAGCTCACTAGCCTCGGGGAAGGCTAATGAAAAACTGTTTTTT. The rearrangement uses TRBV18 and TRBJ1-4, with D hard to call. Germline values: CDR1 KGHSH, CDR2 LQKENI. The germline V and J ends were trimmed by 4 bases and 3 bases, with 15 bases remaining between them. This CDR3 comprises 16 residues.

In its sample, this clonotype was seen many times. The chain links TRBV27 to TRBJ2-7; TRBD1 matches at 7 bases. V trimming: 5 bases; J trimming: 9 bases; junction bases outside the gene matches: 13. This CDR3 comprises 14 residues. Germline assignment: CDR1 MNHEY and CDR2 SMNVEV (reference sequence). CDR3 sequence (DNA): TGTGCCAGCAGTCCCGACAGGGCGACTATAGGGCAGTACTTC. This translates into CASSPDRATIGQYF.

Concerning this clonotype: The junction departs from the called germline gene at one end, perhaps through a read error. The CDR3 DNA reads TGCGCCAGCAGCTTGGGCCAGCGTGGAGATGCGCAGTATTTT. Translated, it gives CASSLGQRGDAQYF. This sequence joins TRBV5-1 and TRBJ2-3; no clear D gene. Germline lookup yields CDR1 SGHRS and CDR2 YFSETQ. CDR3 length: 14 amino acids.

This clonotype counts as medium-sized. This chain joins TRBV9 and TRBJ2-1; D remains unclear. Looked up from germline, CDR1 is SGDLS and CDR2 is YYNGEE. V was clipped by 4 bases and J by 4 bases, with 12 bases between them. CDR3 length: 14 amino acids. CDR3 coding DNA: TGTGCCAGCAGCTTCTGGACGGTATACAATGAGCAGTTCTTC. Translation: CASSFWTVYNEQFF.

This clonotype appeared many times. This sequence joins TRBV7-9 and TRBJ1-2, with D perhaps matching TRBD1 (6 bases). Trimming removed 0 bases at V and 7 bases at J, with 12 bases between. The CDR3 length is 14 residues. Germline CDR1 SEHNR, CDR2 FQNEAQ (reference sequence). CDR3 nucleotides: TGTGCCAGCAGCTTAGCGGAGGCAGGGGCTGGCTACACCTTC. The encoded protein is CASSLAEAGAGYTF.

V and J are TRBV7-2 and TRBJ2-7; possible D gene TRBD2, 6 bases. Germline-derived CDR1 and CDR2 are SGHTA and FQGNSA. V lost 11 bases, J lost 5 bases, and 19 bases lay in between. The CDR3 covers 13 residues. CDR3 bases: TGTGCCGAGCCCGAGACTAGTCGGCACGAGCAGTACTTC. It encodes CAEPETSRHEQYF.

The gene calls are TRBV7-9 and TRBJ2-7; 8 bases are a match to TRBD1. CDR1 is SEHNR, CDR2 FQNEAQ, per germline (reference sequence). With V trimmed by 7 bases and J by 2 bases, 10 bases remained unmatched. CDR3 length: 15 amino acids. The CDR3 spells CASNEEDRVPYEQYF. The DNA of the CDR3 is TGTGCCAGCAACGAGGAGGACAGGGTACCCTACGAGCAGTACTTC.

The chain recombines TRBV6-5 with TRBJ2-7; tentatively, D is TRBD2 (6 bases). The CDR3 sequence is 11 residues long. CDR1 is MNHEY, CDR2 SVGAGI, per germline. V was pared by 6 bases and J by 7 bases, with 10 bases between. The CDR3 DNA sequence: TGTGCCAGCAGGAGGGCGGGGGAGCAGTACTTC. It encodes CASRRAGEQYF.

The V call is TRBV5-1, the J call TRBJ2-2; 9 bases are a match to TRBD1. The CDR3 loop spans 13 amino acids. Germline lookup yields CDR1 SGHRS and CDR2 YFSETQ. V lost 6 bases to trimming and J lost 8 bases; unmatched junction nucleotides: 5. CDR3: CASTRQGVGELFF. CDR3 sequence (DNA): TGCGCCAGCACCCGACAGGGGGTAGGGGAGCTGTTTTTT.

The rearrangement joins TRBV3-1 to TRBJ2-7; D tentatively fits TRBD1 or TRBD2 (5 bases each). The CDR3 loop spans 15 amino acids. Trimming left V 1 base short and J 0 bases short, with 10 bases between. Germline loops: CDR1 LGHDT, CDR2 YNNKEL (reference sequence). CDR3 nucleotides: TGTGCCAGCAGCCAAGCCCCGGGGCCCTCCTACGAGCAGTACTTC. Translated: CASSQAPGPSYEQYF.

Regarding this clonotype: The final CDR3 position lacks the conserved phenylalanine or tryptophan, pointing to a likely read error. The DNA is omitted, as the CDR3 cannot be located on it reliably, and the CDR3 follows TCRdb's listing. The gene calls are TRBV7-2 and TRBJ2-1. The CDR3 contains 15 residues when both ends are counted. Germline V gene sequence: CDR1 SGHTA, CDR2 FQGNSA. This CDR3 is CASSLEGTVYNEQLI.

About this clonotype: Because it lacks the conserved phenylalanine or tryptophan at the end, this CDR3 is likely a read error. Because the CDR3's place on the DNA is in doubt, the DNA is left out and the CDR3 is given as listed by TCRdb. V and J are TRBV7-6 and TRBJ1-6; TRBD1, the D gene given by the table, was not confirmed from the DNA. Germline lookup yields CDR1 SGHVS and CDR2 FNYEAQ. The CDR3 contains 10 residues when both ends are counted. The CDR3 loop is CASSLGYWDE.

This clonotype was counted at least ten times. This chain uses TRBV3-1 with TRBJ2-3; D uncertain. From germline, CDR1 is LGHDT and CDR2 YNNKEL (reference sequence). The V end lost 5 bases, the J end lost 1 base, and 10 bases lay between the germline ends. This CDR3 has 14 residues. CDR3 protein: CASSNTVGTDTQYF. The CDR3 nucleotides are TGTGCCAGCAGCAACACTGTTGGCACAGATACGCAGTATTTT.